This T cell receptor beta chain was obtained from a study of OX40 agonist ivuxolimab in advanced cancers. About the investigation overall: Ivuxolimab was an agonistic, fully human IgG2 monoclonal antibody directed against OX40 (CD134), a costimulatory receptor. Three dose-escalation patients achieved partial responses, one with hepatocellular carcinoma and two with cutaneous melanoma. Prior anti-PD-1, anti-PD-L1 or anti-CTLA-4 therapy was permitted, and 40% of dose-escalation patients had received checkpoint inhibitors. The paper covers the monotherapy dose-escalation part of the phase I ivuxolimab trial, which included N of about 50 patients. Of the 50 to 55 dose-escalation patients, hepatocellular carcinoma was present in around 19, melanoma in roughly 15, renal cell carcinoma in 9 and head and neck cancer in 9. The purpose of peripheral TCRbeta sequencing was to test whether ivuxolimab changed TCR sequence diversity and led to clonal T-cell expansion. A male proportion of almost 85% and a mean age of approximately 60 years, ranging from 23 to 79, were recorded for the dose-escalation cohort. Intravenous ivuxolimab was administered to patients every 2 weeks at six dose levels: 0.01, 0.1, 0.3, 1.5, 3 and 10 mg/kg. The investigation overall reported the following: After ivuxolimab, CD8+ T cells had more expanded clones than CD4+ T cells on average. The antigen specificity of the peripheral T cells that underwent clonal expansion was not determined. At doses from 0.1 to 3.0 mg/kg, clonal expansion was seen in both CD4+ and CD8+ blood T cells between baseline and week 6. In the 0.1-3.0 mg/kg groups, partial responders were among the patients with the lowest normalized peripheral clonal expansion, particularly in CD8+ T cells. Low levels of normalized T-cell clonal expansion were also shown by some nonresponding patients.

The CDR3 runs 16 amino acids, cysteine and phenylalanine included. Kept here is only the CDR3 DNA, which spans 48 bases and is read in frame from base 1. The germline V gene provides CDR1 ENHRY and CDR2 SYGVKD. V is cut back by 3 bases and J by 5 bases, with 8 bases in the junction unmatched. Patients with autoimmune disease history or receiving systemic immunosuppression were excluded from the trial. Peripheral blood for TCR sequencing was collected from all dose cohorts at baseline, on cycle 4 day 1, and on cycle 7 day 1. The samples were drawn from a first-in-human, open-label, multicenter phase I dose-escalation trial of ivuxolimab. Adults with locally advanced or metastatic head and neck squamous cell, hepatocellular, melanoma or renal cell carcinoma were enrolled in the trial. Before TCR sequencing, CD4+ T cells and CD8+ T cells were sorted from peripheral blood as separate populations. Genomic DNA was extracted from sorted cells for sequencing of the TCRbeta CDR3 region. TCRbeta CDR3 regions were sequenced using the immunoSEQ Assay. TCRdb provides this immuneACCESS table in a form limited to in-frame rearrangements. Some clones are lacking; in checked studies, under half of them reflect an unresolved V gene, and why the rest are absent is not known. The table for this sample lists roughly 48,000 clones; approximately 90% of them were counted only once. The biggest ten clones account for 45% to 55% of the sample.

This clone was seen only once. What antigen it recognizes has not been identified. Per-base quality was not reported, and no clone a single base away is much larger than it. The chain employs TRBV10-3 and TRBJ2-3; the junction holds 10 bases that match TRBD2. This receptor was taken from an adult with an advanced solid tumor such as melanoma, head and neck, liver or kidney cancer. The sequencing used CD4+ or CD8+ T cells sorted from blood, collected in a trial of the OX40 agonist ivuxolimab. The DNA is TGTGCCATCAGTGAAGCCGGACTAGCGGATAAAGATACGCAGTATTTT. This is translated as CAISEAGLADKDTQYF.